The 3 T cell receptor beta chains listed next were all sequenced from one sample in a study of cytomegalovirus exposure and HLA in healthy donors. Use of 60 Vbeta and 13 Jbeta primers characterized the PCR. Sequencing used immunoSEQ multiplex PCR; TCRdb keeps in-frame clones, though not all of them. The sample has about 140,000 clones; around 79% are singletons. Material: PBMCs. These TCRs come from a male donor in good health and CMV-seronegative.

The chain carries TRBV7-9 and TRBJ2-4, with 12 positions matching TRBD2. Unmatched junction bases numbered 5, after V lost 5 bases and J lost 0 bases. There are 17 residues in the CDR3. Germline CDR1 SEHNR, CDR2 FQNEAQ (reference sequence). CDR3 sequence reads: CASSPLAGGVAKNIQYF. In nucleotides, the CDR3 is TGTGCCAGCAGCCCTCTAGCGGGAGGGGTAGCCAAAAACATTCAGTACTTC.

The chain employs TRBV5-6 and TRBJ2-7; no reliable D call. V was clipped by 0 bases and J by 2 bases, with 12 bases between them. Germline values: CDR1 SGHDT, CDR2 YYEEEE. The CDR3 spans 15 residues. The CDR3 sequence: CASSLGYSWTYEQYF. The CDR3 DNA reads TGTGCCAGCAGCTTGGGGTACAGCTGGACCTACGAGCAGTACTTC.

This clone has more than one count but fewer than ten. The V call is TRBV5-1, the J call TRBJ2-6; TRBD1 agrees at 10 bases. V shed 2 bases and J 2 bases; nucleotides not matched to a gene: 10. Germline V gives CDR1 SGHRS, CDR2 YFSETQ. The CDR3 spans 19 residues. The CDR3 DNA is TGCGCCAGCAGCTTCAAAGTAGGGACAGGGGATGCTGGGGCCAACGTCCTGACTTTC. Amino acids: CASSFKVGTGDAGANVLTF.